This TCR beta chain was recorded in a study of control samples from healthy donors and cancer patients. Method: immunoSEQ multiplex PCR; TCRdb's copy keeps in-frame clones and lacks some. The sample lists 75,000 to 90,000 clones, approximately 81% seen once, with more than 2% in the top ten. Trimming pared 4 bases from V and 2 bases from J, leaving 13 bases between. This CDR3 region has 14 residues. CDR1 and CDR2 from the germline V gene are SGDLS and YYNGEE. The sample consisted of blood. The J gene is TRBJ2-7, the V gene TRBV9; TRBD1 might be the D (5 bases). This sequence originates from a woman aged 40 to 49 in good health. The CDR3 sequence is CASSSGQDPYEQYF. The DNA for the CDR3 is TGTGCCAGCAGCTCAGGACAAGACCCCTACGAGCAGTACTTC.